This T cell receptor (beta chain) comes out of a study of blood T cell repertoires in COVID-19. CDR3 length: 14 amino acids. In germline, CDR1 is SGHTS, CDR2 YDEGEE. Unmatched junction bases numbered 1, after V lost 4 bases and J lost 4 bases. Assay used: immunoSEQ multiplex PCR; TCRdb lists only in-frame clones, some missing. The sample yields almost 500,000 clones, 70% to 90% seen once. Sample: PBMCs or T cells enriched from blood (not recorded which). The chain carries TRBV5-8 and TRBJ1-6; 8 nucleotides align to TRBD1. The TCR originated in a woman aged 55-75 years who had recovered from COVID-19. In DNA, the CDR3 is TGTGCCAGCAGCGGACAGGGTTATAATTCACCCCTCCACTTT. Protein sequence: CASSGQGYNSPLHF.